The next 29 T cell receptor beta chains were all read from a single sample in a study of blood T cell repertoires in COVID-19. Clones were read by immunoSEQ multiplex PCR, and TCRdb kept only the in-frame ones, dropping some. The table lists 150,000 or so clones, about 84% of them singletons. The sequencing input was PBMCs or T cells enriched from blood (not recorded which). The source is a man between 45 and 60 years old who had recovered from COVID-19.

This rearrangement joins TRBV7-2 to TRBJ2-1; 12 positions match TRBD2. CDR1 is SGHTA and CDR2 is FQGNSA in the germline V gene. Trimming at V came to 6 bases and at J to 8 bases, leaving 5 bases not matched to a gene. CDR3 length: 14 residues. CDR3: CASRLAGGYDEQFF. Written as DNA, the CDR3 is TGTGCCAGCAGGCTAGCGGGGGGGTATGATGAGCAGTTCTTC.

V and J are TRBV5-1 and TRBJ2-2; 9 bases match TRBD1. The CDR3 sequence is 16 residues long. Germline values: CDR1 SGHRS, CDR2 YFSETQ. The J segment lost 1 base and the V segment lost 4 bases, leaving 5 bases of the junction unmatched. The CDR3 protein is CASSLRTGVNTGELFF. The CDR3 nucleotides read TGCGCCAGCAGCCTGAGGACAGGGGTGAACACCGGGGAGCTGTTTTTT.

The chain joins TRBV2 to TRBJ1-4; TRBD1 might be the D (6 bases). The CDR3 is 15 amino acids. V lost 3 bases, J lost 8 bases, and 16 bases lay in between. CDR1 is SNHLY, CDR2 FYNNEI, per germline. CDR3 nucleotides: TGTGCCAGCAGTGATTTTCAGGGGATCGAGGAAAAACTGTTTTTT. Translated, it gives CASSDFQGIEEKLFF.

Turning to this clone: The same CDR3 also results from other DNA sequences found in this sample. The rearrangement joins TRBV6-1 to TRBJ1-2; D remains unclear. Germline V gene lookup returns CDR1 MNHNS and CDR2 SASEGT. This CDR3 has 14 residues. The V gene lost 1 base and the J gene lost 2 bases, with 8 bases spanning the gap. CDR3 DNA sequence: TGTGCCAGCAGTGAAGGGAGAAAAAACTATGGCTACACCTTC. As protein: CASSEGRKNYGYTF.

In this sample, this clone turned up once. The J gene is TRBJ1-3, the V gene TRBV19; 11 nucleotides align to TRBD1. V dropped 8 bases and J dropped 4; count of bases not matched to a gene: 4. Germline CDR1 is LNHDA and CDR2 is SQIVND (reference sequence). This CDR3 comprises 14 residues. In DNA form, the CDR3 reads TGTGCCAGTCGGGACAGGGGGTCCGGAAACACCATATATTTT. Protein sequence: CASRDRGSGNTIYF.

V and J are TRBV6-5 and TRBJ1-3, with D possibly TRBD1 on 6 matching bases. Germline-derived CDR1 and CDR2 are MNHEY and SVGAGI. V was cut by 5 bases and J by 3 bases, with 11 bases left in between. The CDR3 runs 14 residues. CDR3 coding DNA: TGTGCCAGCAGTACAGGGACGGGTGGAAACACCATATATTTT. Residues: CASSTGTGGNTIYF.

The genes are TRBV29-1 and TRBJ1-2, with D possibly matching TRBD1 (6 bases). This CDR3 has 14 residues. The ends were cut back, 3 bases at V and 2 bases at J, with 13 bases in the middle. In germline, CDR1 is SQVTM, CDR2 ANQGSEA. The CDR3 here is CSVDRTVGNYGYTF. Written as DNA, the CDR3 is TGCAGCGTTGATCGGACAGTTGGGAACTATGGCTACACCTTC. Using reference TRBV29-1 and TRBJ1-2 for the parts outside the CDR3, the full variable domain is SAVISQKPSRDICQRGTSLTIQCQVDSQVTMMFWYRQQPGQSLTLIATANQGSEATYESGFVIDKFPISRPNLTFSTLTVSNMSPEDSSIYLCSVDRTVGNYGYTFGSGTRLTVV.

The table lists this clone with a few counts. This sequence joins TRBV13 and TRBJ2-7; tentative D call: TRBD1 (6 bases). Per germline, CDR1 PRHDT and CDR2 FYEKMQ (reference sequence). This CDR3 comprises 14 residues. V lost 5 bases and J lost 5, with 16 bases in between. CDR3 coding DNA: TGTGCCAGCAGCCCACAAAACAGGGTCAACGAGCAGTACTTC. The encoded protein is CASSPQNRVNEQYF.

This clone came up a few times. The V gene is TRBV18, the J gene TRBJ1-3, with D tentatively TRBD1 (6 bases). CDR3 length equals 16 residues. V lost 6 bases to trimming and J lost 2 bases, with 17 bases between them. CDR1 is KGHSH, CDR2 LQKENI, per germline. CDR3 nucleotides: TGTGCCAGCTCCCGTCTCCCAGGGGTAACTGGAAACACCATATATTTT. The encoded protein is CASSRLPGVTGNTIYF.

In regard to this clone: The sample contains more than one DNA sequence encoding this CDR3. The rearrangement links TRBV5-1 to TRBJ2-7, with TRBD1 identical over 9 bases. This CDR3 comprises 15 residues. After removal of 3 bases from V and 1 base from J, the junction contained 5 bases not matched to a gene. Germline V gene sequence: CDR1 SGHRS, CDR2 YFSETQ. In DNA form, the CDR3 reads TGCGCCAGCAGCTGGGGGGACAGGGCTTCCTACGAGCAGTACTTC. This sequence encodes CASSWGDRASYEQYF.

This rearrangement joins TRBV19 to TRBJ1-1; D remains unclear. Germline CDR1 is LNHDA and CDR2 is SQIVND (reference sequence). This CDR3 contains 15 residues. V dropped 8 bases and J dropped 2 bases, with 18 bases sitting between them. The CDR3 is CASSQSARGNTEAFF. The CDR3 DNA reads TGTGCCAGTTCCCAGTCGGCACGCGGCAACACTGAAGCTTTCTTT.

This chain connects TRBV19 to TRBJ1-2; D is ambiguous. CDR3 size: 12 residues. Germline-derived CDR1 and CDR2 are LNHDA and SQIVND (reference sequence). The germline V and J ends were trimmed by 1 base and 14 bases, with 14 bases remaining between them. The CDR3 region is CASSIVGRIRTF. CDR3 coding DNA: TGTGCCAGTAGTATAGTAGGCAGGATTCGGACCTTC.

The chain has TRBV12-5 and TRBJ1-1; a weak D match, TRBD1 (5 bases). The V end lost 1 base, the J end lost 4 bases, and 13 bases lay between the germline ends. The CDR3 has 15 residues. CDR1 LGHNT and CDR2 FRNRAP come from the germline V gene. The CDR3 DNA reads as TGTGCTAGTGGTTTGGCCCTAGTGGGGCGCACTGAAGCTTTCTTT. Protein product: CASGLALVGRTEAFF.

The chain couples TRBV6-5 to TRBJ1-2; TRBD1 agrees at 8 bases. Losses at the gene ends were 0 bases for V and 5 bases for J; bases not matched to a gene: 5. Germline CDR1 reads MNHEY; CDR2 reads SVGAGI. This CDR3 comprises 15 residues. CDR3 coding DNA: TGTGCCAGCAGTTACTCGGGCAGGGGGCAATATGGCTACACCTTC. Residues: CASSYSGRGQYGYTF.

The chain joins TRBV2 to TRBJ2-1; 8 positions agree with TRBD2. The CDR3 is 14 amino acids. V trimming: 4 bases; J trimming: 9 bases; junction bases outside the gene matches: 8. The germline gives CDR1 SNHLY, CDR2 FYNNEI. The CDR3: CASSGRGASGEQFF. Here the CDR3 DNA reads TGTGCCAGCAGTGGGCGGGGGGCGTCGGGTGAGCAGTTCTTC.

V gene TRBV30 combines with J gene TRBJ1-1; perhaps TRBD1 as D (5 bases). Deletions cut 4 bases from V and 3 bases from J, with 18 bases between. This CDR3 has 15 amino acids. In germline, CDR1 is GTSNPN, CDR2 SVGIG (reference sequence). CDR3 DNA: TGTGCCTGGACCTCCCATGACAGTCTTTACACTGAAGCTTTCTTT. Translated: CAWTSHDSLYTEAFF. Full variable domain (rest looked up from reference TRBV30 and TRBJ1-1): SQTIHQWPATLVQPVGSPLSLECTVEGTSNPNLYWYRQAAGRGLQLLFYSVGIGQISSEVPQNLSASRPQDRQFILSSKKLLLSDSGFYLCAWTSHDSLYTEAFFGQGTRLTVV.

The count of this clone is one. The chain carries TRBV29-1 and TRBJ1-2; D is possibly TRBD1 (6 bases). CDR1 and CDR2 from the germline V gene are SQVTM and ANQGSEA. V lost 2 bases and J 4 bases, leaving 8 bases between the germline ends. This CDR3 has 12 amino acids. The CDR3 DNA reads as TGCAGCGTTGAACAGGGGCTCTATGGCTACACCTTC. The encoded protein is CSVEQGLYGYTF.

The rearrangement links TRBV27 to TRBJ1-4; D is possibly TRBD1 (5 bases). Trimming removed 6 bases at V and 9 bases at J, with 20 bases between. Germline V gene data show CDR1 as MNHEY and CDR2 as SMNVEV (reference sequence). The CDR3 has 15 amino acids. The DNA for the CDR3 is TGTGCCAGCAGCTCCGAGGGACTGGGGGAGAAAAAACTGTTTTTT. Amino acids: CASSSEGLGEKKLFF.

The CDR3 DNA follows: TGTGCCAGCAGTTATTTCCGGGGGTCGTCTCGGTTTGGTTCACCCCTCCACTTT. As protein: CASSYFRGSSRFGSPLHF. The chain has TRBV5-6 and TRBJ1-6; TRBD1 is a possible D gene (5 bases). V was shortened by 5 bases and J by 9 bases, with 27 bases between the two germline ends. Germline V CDR1 and CDR2: SGHDT, YYEEEE. The CDR3 sequence is 18 residues long.

This clone was seen a handful of times. A read error may produce the germline difference seen at one junction end. This CDR3 is CASREGTTNSPLHF. CDR3 coding DNA: TGTGCCAGCAGAGAAGGGACAACTAATTCACCCCTCCACTTT. The chain joins TRBV2 to TRBJ1-6; TRBD1 might be the D (6 bases). Germline V gene data show CDR1 as SNHLY and CDR2 as FYNNEI. This CDR3 region has 14 residues.

The chain links TRBV15 to TRBJ2-3, with D hard to call. V was clipped by 4 bases and J by 0 bases, with 11 bases between them. The length of the CDR3 is 15 residues. CDR1 and CDR2 (germline): LNHNV, YYDKDF (reference sequence). The CDR3 here is CATSTQRGSTDTQYF. The DNA for the CDR3 is TGTGCCACCAGCACCCAGCGAGGTAGCACAGATACGCAGTATTTT.

The gene calls are TRBV6-4 and TRBJ1-6; tentatively, D is TRBD1 (6 bases). Between the trimmed V and J ends, which lost 0 bases and 7 bases, there was a span of 10 bases. Germline loops: CDR1 MRHNA, CDR2 SNTAGT. The CDR3 contains 15 residues. The CDR3 DNA reads as TGTGCCAGCAGTGACTCACAGGGTAGGAATTCACCCCTCCACTTT. Translating it yields CASSDSQGRNSPLHF.

The V and J genes are TRBV7-9 and TRBJ1-4, with D possibly being TRBD1 (6 bases). Trimming removed 4 bases from V and 13 bases from J, with 19 bases in between. Germline CDR1 and CDR2: SEHNR and FQNEAQ (reference sequence). The length of the CDR3 is 14 residues. As DNA, the CDR3 is TGTGCCAGCAGCTCTGACAGGACCCCTTGGGGACTGTTTTTT. Translating it yields CASSSDRTPWGLFF.

J is TRBJ2-3 and V is TRBV4-2, with no clear D. V lost 1 base and J lost 10, with 6 bases in between. The CDR3 loop spans 11 amino acids. Germline V gene lookup returns CDR1 LGHNA and CDR2 YNFKEQ. The DNA for the CDR3 is TGTGCCAGCAGCCAAGCTTTTGCGCAGTATTTT. Its translation is CASSQAFAQYF.

The rearrangement joins TRBV5-1 to TRBJ2-7, with 7 nucleotides matching TRBD1. The CDR3 length is 15 residues. Germline V CDR1 and CDR2: SGHRS, YFSETQ. Trimming at V came to 0 bases and at J to 4 bases, leaving 7 bases not matched to a gene. The CDR3 reads CASSLVPGGTYEQYF. In DNA form, the CDR3 reads TGCGCCAGCAGCTTGGTACCAGGGGGAACTTACGAGCAGTACTTC. Filled out from reference TRBV5-1 and TRBJ2-7, the complete variable domain reads KAGVTQTPRYLIKTRGQQVTLSCSPISGHRSVSWYQQTPGQGLQFLFEYFSETQRNKGNFPGRFSGRQFSNSRSEMNVSTLELGDSALYLCASSLVPGGTYEQYFGPGTRLTVT.

The chain links TRBV15 to TRBJ2-7; possible D gene TRBD2, 6 bases. Trimming shortened V by 0 bases and J by 6 bases, and 12 bases separated the two germline ends. The CDR3 has 14 amino acids. The germline gives CDR1 LNHNV, CDR2 YYDKDF (reference sequence). The CDR3 protein is CATSRDRGRREQYF. CDR3 sequence (DNA): TGTGCCACCAGCAGAGATCGGGGGAGGCGCGAGCAGTACTTC. Using reference TRBV15 and TRBJ2-7 for the parts outside the CDR3, the full variable domain is DAMVIQNPRYQVTQFGKPVTLSCSQTLNHNVMYWYQQKSSQAPKLLFHYYDKDFNNEADTPDNFQSRRPNTSFCFLDIRSPGLGDTAMYLCATSRDRGRREQYFGPGTRLTVT.

This chain connects TRBV4-3 to TRBJ2-6; TRBD2 is a possible D gene (6 bases). Trimming removed 4 bases at V and 0 bases at J, with 10 bases between. The CDR3 runs 16 residues. CDR1 LGHNA and CDR2 YSLEER come from the germline V gene. The CDR3 is CASSLRAGSGANVLTF. CDR3 nucleotides: TGCGCCAGCAGCCTTAGAGCGGGCTCTGGGGCCAACGTCCTGACTTTC.

This chain joins TRBV19 and TRBJ2-1; D is possibly TRBD2 (5 bases). Looked up from germline, CDR1 is LNHDA and CDR2 is SQIVND (reference sequence). Trimming removed 5 bases at V and 7 bases at J, with 18 bases between. The CDR3 loop spans 15 amino acids. This chain's CDR3 is CASSGGRVGTNEQFF. The CDR3 coding sequence is TGTGCCAGTAGTGGAGGAAGGGTTGGTACGAATGAGCAGTTCTTC.

This chain uses TRBV10-1 with TRBJ1-6, with 7 bases lining up with TRBD1. The CDR3 sequence is 12 residues long. CDR1 and CDR2 from the germline V gene are WNHNN and SYGVQD (reference sequence). V dropped 8 bases and J dropped 6; count of bases not matched to a gene: 1. As DNA, the CDR3 is TGCGCCAGCGGGACAGCTAATTCACCCCTCCACTTT. This gives the protein CASGTANSPLHF.